The 25 T cell receptor beta chains listed next were all sequenced from one sample in a study of blood T cell repertoires in COVID-19. Here immunoSEQ multiplex PCR was the method, and the copy in TCRdb shows in-frame clones only, minus some. The sample has around 300,000 clones, 75% to 85% seen once. The sample consisted of peripheral blood. The origin of the receptors is a human donor in a cohort sampled during active COVID-19.

This clone came up a few times. The chain joins TRBV6-5 to TRBJ2-7; no reliable D call. The germline gives CDR1 MNHEY, CDR2 SVGAGI. With 6 bases removed from V and 0 bases from J, the gap between germline ends came to 9 bases. The CDR3 has 13 residues. CDR3 DNA sequence: TGTGCCAGCAGCCGAGTAGTCTCCTACGAGCAGTACTTC. This gives the protein CASSRVVSYEQYF.

V is TRBV27 and J is TRBJ2-3; 8 nucleotides line up with TRBD1. The CDR3 totals 16 residues. The germline V gene encodes CDR1 MNHEY and CDR2 SMNVEV (reference sequence). After removal of 3 bases from V and 1 base from J, the junction contained 6 bases not matched to a gene. CDR3 region: CASSLGSGGGTDTQYF. CDR3 coding DNA: TGTGCCAGCAGTTTGGGATCAGGGGGCGGCACAGATACGCAGTATTTT.

V is TRBV24-1 and J is TRBJ1-1; 9 bases are shared with TRBD1. This CDR3 has 14 amino acids. Germline V lookup: CDR1 KGHDR, CDR2 SFDVKD. The trim removed 3 bases at V and 10 bases at J, leaving 8 bases unmatched. The DNA for the CDR3 is TGTGCCACCAGTGATGGGGGACAGGGAGCTTTAGCTTTCTTT. Protein product: CATSDGGQGALAFF.

The chain employs TRBV5-4 and TRBJ2-1, with D possibly matching TRBD1 (6 bases). Deletions cut 1 base from V and 8 bases from J, with 10 bases between. The CDR3 runs 13 residues. The germline V gene has CDR1 SGHNT and CDR2 YYREEE (reference sequence). The CDR3 protein is CASSLYRVDEQFF. The CDR3 DNA reads TGTGCCAGCAGCTTGTACAGGGTCGATGAGCAGTTCTTC.

This clone was counted only a few times. The rearrangement links TRBV28 to TRBJ2-1; D is undetermined. The CDR3 loop spans 15 amino acids. CDR1 and CDR2 (germline): MDHEN, SYDVKM. Trimming took 3 bases from V and 3 from J, leaving 12 bases between them. The CDR3 sequence is CASSFSRNFYNEQFF. The CDR3 DNA reads TGTGCCAGCAGTTTTAGCCGAAACTTCTACAATGAGCAGTTCTTC.

The V gene is TRBV29-1, the J gene TRBJ2-1; 8 nucleotides agree with TRBD2. This CDR3 is 16 amino acids long. Germline loops: CDR1 SQVTM, CDR2 ANQGSEA. J was trimmed by 1 base and V by 4 bases; bases with no gene match: 9. The CDR3 sequence: CSVVGSSGGSYNEQFF. The CDR3 nucleotides read TGCAGCGTTGTTGGGTCCAGCGGGGGTTCCTACAATGAGCAGTTCTTC.

The V and J genes are TRBV14 and TRBJ2-7; D remains unclear. V lost 2 bases and J lost 6, with 11 bases in between. Germline V gene sequence: CDR1 SGHDN, CDR2 FVKESK. The CDR3 contains 13 residues. The DNA of the CDR3 is TGTGCCAGCAGCCAAATATCTAGAGCCGAGCAGTACTTC. This encodes CASSQISRAEQYF. Based on the CDR3 plus reference TRBV14 and TRBJ2-7, the full variable domain is EAGVTQFPSHSVIEKGQTVTLRCDPISGHDNLYWYRRVMGKEIKFLLHFVKESKQDESGMPNNRFLAERTGGTYSTLKVQPAELEDSGVYFCASSQISRAEQYFGPGTRLTVT.

This clone appeared once. The V and J genes are TRBV6-5 and TRBJ1-4; D gene ambiguous. Looked up from germline, CDR1 is MNHEY and CDR2 is SVGAGI. The CDR3 spans 11 residues. V was clipped by 4 bases and J by 8 bases, with 5 bases between them. CDR3: CASSSGEKLFF. The CDR3 nucleotides read TGTGCCAGCAGTTCGGGGGAAAAACTGTTTTTT.

The chain is built from TRBV6-5 and TRBJ1-5; the D gene is possibly TRBD1 (6 bases). V shed 6 bases and J shed 3 bases, with 12 bases lying between them. The germline V gene encodes CDR1 MNHEY and CDR2 SVGAGI. The CDR3 has 14 residues. CDR3 DNA sequence: TGTGCCAGCAGCTCCGACAGGCACAATCAGCCCCAGCATTTT. The encoded protein is CASSSDRHNQPQHF.

The chain links TRBV7-9 to TRBJ2-2, with a possible D match to TRBD2 (7 bases). The V end was cut by 3 bases, the J end by 5 bases, with 13 bases between. Germline loops: CDR1 SEHNR, CDR2 FQNEAQ (reference sequence). The CDR3 totals 15 residues. This CDR3 is CASSLGGGHTGELFF. The CDR3 nucleotides are TGTGCCAGCAGCTTGGGAGGGGGTCATACCGGGGAGCTGTTTTTT. The whole variable domain, remainder taken from reference TRBV7-9 and TRBJ2-2, is DTGVSQNPRHKITKRGQNVTFRCDPISEHNRLYWYRQTLGQGPEFLTYFQNEAQLEKSRLLSDRFSAERPKGSFSTLEIQRTEQGDSAMYLCASSLGGGHTGELFFGEGSRLTVL.

The V gene is TRBV5-6, the J gene TRBJ1-1; D uncertain. There are 14 residues in the CDR3. V lost 0 bases to trimming and J lost 2 bases, with 8 bases between them. The germline gives CDR1 SGHDT, CDR2 YYEEEE. The CDR3 loop is CASSLGQANTEAFF. DNA for the CDR3: TGTGCCAGCAGCTTGGGGCAGGCTAACACTGAAGCTTTCTTT.

CDR3 protein: CASSLWGTAQETQYF. The CDR3 DNA reads TGTGCCAGCAGTTTATGGGGGACAGCTCAAGAGACCCAGTACTTC. V is TRBV27 and J is TRBJ2-5; 7 bases line up with TRBD1. Germline V gives CDR1 MNHEY, CDR2 SMNVEV (reference sequence). The CDR3 contains 15 residues. V lost 1 base to trimming and J lost 2 bases; unmatched junction nucleotides: 4.

As to this clone: This same CDR3 is encoded by further DNA sequences in the sample. The chain is built from TRBV5-4 and TRBJ1-2; 9 nucleotides line up with TRBD1. The CDR3 is 14 residues long. V lost 2 bases and J lost 3; bases outside the gene matches: 2. Germline CDR1 and CDR2: SGHNT and YYREEE (reference sequence). This CDR3 is CASSLRTGDYGYTF. The CDR3 DNA follows: TGTGCCAGCAGCTTAAGGACAGGGGACTATGGCTACACCTTC.

This chain uses TRBV29-1 with TRBJ2-2; D not certain. The V gene's germline CDR1 is SQVTM and CDR2 ANQGSEA. Deletions cut 4 bases from V and 6 bases from J, with 12 bases between. CDR3 length equals 13 residues. This CDR3 reads CSVAVTNPGELFF. The CDR3 DNA sequence: TGCAGCGTTGCTGTAACTAATCCCGGGGAGCTGTTTTTT.

The V call is TRBV6-6, the J call TRBJ2-3, with 11 positions matching TRBD1. The CDR3 runs 13 residues. In germline, CDR1 is MNHNY, CDR2 SVGAGI (reference sequence). Trimming took 5 bases from V and 8 from J; bases not matched to a gene: 3. The CDR3 spells CASSGTGGSTQYF. CDR3 nucleotides: TGTGCCAGCAGTGGGACAGGGGGTAGTACGCAGTATTTT.

The chain has TRBV19 and TRBJ2-1, with 12 bases that match TRBD1. After removal of 5 bases from V and 8 bases from J, the junction contained 13 bases not matched to a gene. This CDR3 is 17 amino acids long. Germline values: CDR1 LNHDA, CDR2 SQIVND (reference sequence). CDR3 region: CASSPISGQGAIYEQFF. DNA for the CDR3: TGTGCCAGTAGTCCAATATCGGGACAGGGGGCTATCTATGAGCAGTTCTTC.

V gene TRBV18 combines with J gene TRBJ1-1; perhaps TRBD1 as D (5 bases). Germline CDR1 is KGHSH and CDR2 is LQKENI. The V gene lost 0 bases and the J gene lost 5 bases, with 19 bases spanning the gap. CDR3 length: 17 residues. The CDR3 DNA reads TGTGCCAGCTCACCACCGGTTCTTCGGGGGGAATGGACTGAAGCTTTCTTT. Translated: CASSPPVLRGEWTEAFF.

At least ten counts were recorded for this clone. Written as DNA, the CDR3 is TGTGCCAGCAGCTTGGGGTTAGATGGCTACACCTTC. Translated, it gives CASSLGLDGYTF. The rearrangement joins TRBV5-6 to TRBJ1-2; D unresolved. This CDR3 spans 12 amino acids. The germline V and J ends were trimmed by 0 bases and 6 bases, with 6 bases remaining between them. Germline lookup yields CDR1 SGHDT and CDR2 YYEEEE. Together with reference TRBV5-6 and TRBJ1-2, the CDR3 gives the full variable domain: DAGVTQSPTHLIKTRGQQVTLRCSPKSGHDTVSWYQQALGQGPQFIFQYYEEEERQRGNFPDRFSGHQFPNYSSELNVNALLLGDSALYLCASSLGLDGYTFGSGTRLTVV.

The V gene is TRBV9, the J gene TRBJ1-1; the D gene is possibly TRBD1 (6 bases). Trimming removed 2 bases from V and 5 bases from J, with 13 bases in between. The CDR3 is 14 amino acids. Germline values: CDR1 SGDLS, CDR2 YYNGEE. CDR3 bases: TGTGCCAGCAGCGTCAGAAACAGGGATACTGAAGCTTTCTTT. As protein: CASSVRNRDTEAFF.

The CDR3 loop is CASRLEAGGYNEQFF. Written as DNA, the CDR3 is TGTGCCAGCAGATTAGAAGCGGGGGGTTACAATGAGCAGTTCTTC. The gene calls are TRBV6-5 and TRBJ2-1; TRBD2 aligns across 9 bases. The CDR3 is made up of 15 amino acids. The V segment lost 6 bases and the J segment 4 bases; nucleotides outside the gene matches: 7. Germline V lookup: CDR1 MNHEY, CDR2 SVGAGI.

CDR3 coding DNA: TGTGCCAGCAGCCCCAACATGGCACCCACGAATCAGCCCCAGCATTTT. Its protein product is CASSPNMAPTNQPQHF. The chain uses TRBV4-2 and TRBJ1-5, with D unclear. V was trimmed by 4 bases and J by 4 bases, leaving 17 bases between them. The germline gives CDR1 LGHNA, CDR2 YNFKEQ. The CDR3 is 16 residues long.

This clone was detected a few times. The chain is built from TRBV29-1 and TRBJ1-1; tentatively, D is TRBD1 (6 bases). Germline V CDR1 and CDR2: SQVTM, ANQGSEA. Between the trimmed V and J ends, which lost 2 bases and 3 bases, there was a span of 16 bases. The CDR3 extends over 15 amino acids. The CDR3 DNA reads as TGCAGCGTTGAAAAGGGGGGGTATGGAGACACTGAAGCTTTCTTT. It specifies CSVEKGGYGDTEAFF. Combining the CDR3 with reference TRBV29-1 and TRBJ1-1 gives the whole variable domain SAVISQKPSRDICQRGTSLTIQCQVDSQVTMMFWYRQQPGQSLTLIATANQGSEATYESGFVIDKFPISRPNLTFSTLTVSNMSPEDSSIYLCSVEKGGYGDTEAFFGQGTRLTVV.

The chain links TRBV7-8 to TRBJ1-5, with TRBD1 as a possible D gene (6 bases). Germline V gene lookup returns CDR1 SGHVS and CDR2 FQNEAQ. The CDR3 covers 14 residues. Deletions cut 3 bases from V and 5 bases from J, with 11 bases between. Here the CDR3 DNA reads TGTGCCAGCAGCTTCGACAGGCCACATCAGCCCCAGCATTTT. Amino acid sequence: CASSFDRPHQPQHF.

The chain carries TRBV4-1 and TRBJ2-3; D is perhaps TRBD1 (5 bases). This CDR3 spans 18 amino acids. V shed 1 base and J shed 5 bases, with 22 bases lying between them. Germline CDR1 MGHRA, CDR2 YSYEKL. The CDR3 loop reads CASSQGGKTGVSKDTQYF. DNA for the CDR3: TGCGCCAGCAGCCAAGGGGGTAAAACAGGCGTATCAAAAGATACGCAGTATTTT.

The chain employs TRBV6-5 and TRBJ1-2; D is perhaps TRBD1 (5 bases). Deletions cut 0 bases from V and 4 bases from J, with 12 bases between. Germline CDR1 is MNHEY and CDR2 is SVGAGI. The CDR3 is made up of 15 amino acids. DNA of the CDR3: TGTGCCAGCAGTTACTCGAAGGGACTGAGCTATGGCTACACCTTC. It yields the protein CASSYSKGLSYGYTF.